The 15 T cell receptor beta chains presented below share a single source sample, sequenced in a study of blood T cell repertoires in COVID-19. The assay was immunoSEQ multiplex PCR, and TCRdb's table has in-frame clones only and misses some. This table has 150,000 to 200,000 clones, 87% appearing once. Specimen: peripheral blood. The source of these receptors is a man in his fifties or sixties with active or convalescent COVID-19.

The chain employs TRBV6-5 and TRBJ1-3; D not certain. V lost 6 bases, J lost 4 bases, and 13 bases lay in between. The CDR3 consists of 14 residues. CDR1 is MNHEY and CDR2 is SVGAGI in the germline V gene. CDR3 sequence (DNA): TGTGCCAGCAGACCCCCCGGTTTGGGAAACACCATATATTTT. Translation gives CASRPPGLGNTIYF.

In regard to this clone: This same CDR3 is encoded by further DNA sequences in the sample. J is TRBJ1-1 and V is TRBV9, with TRBD1 identical over 7 bases. The germline V gene encodes CDR1 SGDLS and CDR2 YYNGEE. V trimming: 1 base; J trimming: 1 base; junction bases outside the gene matches: 1. CDR3 length: 14 residues. The CDR3 region is CASSVTGANTEAFF. CDR3 in DNA: TGTGCCAGCAGCGTAACAGGGGCGAACACTGAAGCTTTCTTT.

The chain joins TRBV2 to TRBJ1-2; 8 bases line up with TRBD1. The V and J ends lost 10 bases and 1 base, in that order; junction bases with no gene match: 8. The CDR3 has 14 amino acids. Germline loops: CDR1 SNHLY, CDR2 FYNNEI. CDR3 protein: CATSGTGFNYGYTF. The CDR3 nucleotides read TGTGCCACCAGCGGGACAGGCTTTAACTATGGCTACACCTTC.

The chain carries TRBV5-4 and TRBJ1-1; TRBD1 agrees at 9 bases. The germline V gene has CDR1 SGHNT and CDR2 YYREEE (reference sequence). The CDR3 has 15 amino acids. V lost 4 bases and J lost 3; bases outside the gene matches: 7. Here the CDR3 reads CASSPWTGDDTEAFF. The CDR3 DNA reads TGTGCCAGCAGCCCTTGGACAGGGGACGACACTGAAGCTTTCTTT.

The gene calls are TRBV29-1 and TRBJ1-2, with TRBD1 matching over 7 bases. Trimming took 7 bases from V and 2 from J; bases not matched to a gene: 4. This CDR3 is 12 amino acids long. Germline V gene data show CDR1 as SQVTM and CDR2 as ANQGSEA. In nucleotides, the CDR3 is TGCAGCGCTTCGACAGGGAACTATGGCTACACCTTC. This translates into CSASTGNYGYTF.

The rearrangement links TRBV3-1 (or the pseudogene TRBV3-2) to TRBJ1-6; D gene unclear. Germline V lookup: CDR1 LGHDT, CDR2 YNNKEL (reference sequence). This CDR3 spans 15 amino acids. The V end was cut by 4 bases, the J end by 4 bases, with 11 bases between. DNA for the CDR3: TGTGCCAGCAGCCCCGGGGAGGATTATAATTCACCCCTCCACTTT. Its translation is CASSPGEDYNSPLHF.

V usage is TRBV2 and J usage is TRBJ1-2, with 10 bases aligning to TRBD1. Germline values: CDR1 SNHLY, CDR2 FYNNEI. The length of the CDR3 is 13 residues. V was clipped by 10 bases and J by 8 bases; unmatched bases: 10. The CDR3 spells CATTPDRGLGYTF. Here the CDR3 DNA reads TGTGCCACTACGCCGGACAGGGGGTTGGGCTACACCTTC.

In DNA, the CDR3 is TGTGCCAGCAGCCCCGTTCGGGGAACGGGGGATGAGCAGTTCTTC. Encoded protein: CASSPVRGTGDEQFF. The V and J genes are TRBV7-9 and TRBJ2-1; tentative D call: TRBD2 (6 bases). From germline, CDR1 is SEHNR and CDR2 FQNEAQ (reference sequence). Trimming removed 5 bases from V and 8 bases from J, with 19 bases in between. This CDR3 is 15 amino acids long.

This chain connects TRBV2 to TRBJ1-1; maybe TRBD1 (5 bases). The CDR3 has 11 residues. Germline CDR1 reads SNHLY; CDR2 reads FYNNEI. V lost 11 bases and J lost 5, with 12 bases in between. CDR3 sequence reads: CAGVQVTEAFF. As DNA, the CDR3 is TGTGCCGGCGTACAGGTTACTGAAGCTTTCTTT.

The chain carries TRBV6-1 and TRBJ1-2, with TRBD1 matching over 7 bases. The CDR3 has 14 residues. The V gene end was trimmed by 1 base and the J gene end by 10 bases; junction bases not matched to a gene: 9. Germline CDR1 MNHNS, CDR2 SASEGT. DNA of the CDR3: TGTGCCAGCAGTGAAGTGAGGGGGCTGGGGGCCTACACCTTC. Translation gives CASSEVRGLGAYTF.

The chain links TRBV4-1 to TRBJ1-6; D is perhaps TRBD1 (5 bases). This CDR3 is built from 16 residues. Germline CDR1 and CDR2: MGHRA and YSYEKL. Trimming removed 6 bases at V and 9 bases at J, with 21 bases between. CDR3 in DNA: TGCGCCAGCAGTCCCGAAGCCGGGACTAAGGGTTCACCCCTCCACTTT. Its translation: CASSPEAGTKGSPLHF.

V usage is TRBV18 and J usage is TRBJ2-7; the D gene is possibly TRBD1 (5 bases). Trimming removed 0 bases at V and 5 bases at J, with 8 bases between. The CDR3 has 13 residues. The germline V gene encodes CDR1 KGHSH and CDR2 LQKENI. The CDR3 is CASSPPDTHEQYF. The DNA of the CDR3 is TGTGCCAGCTCACCACCGGACACCCACGAGCAGTACTTC.

This chain connects TRBV7-9 to TRBJ1-2, with 7 bases aligning to TRBD1. This CDR3 has 13 amino acids. Trimming removed 1 base from V and 5 bases from J; junction bases left unmatched: 1. Germline V gives CDR1 SEHNR, CDR2 FQNEAQ (reference sequence). The CDR3 sequence: CASSLGQGYGYTF. The CDR3, as DNA: TGTGCCAGCAGCTTAGGACAGGGATATGGCTACACCTTC.

The gene calls are TRBV18 and TRBJ2-7; D gene uncertain. The CDR3 has 13 amino acids. V was pared by 6 bases and J by 5 bases, with 14 bases between. Germline CDR1 is KGHSH and CDR2 is LQKENI. CDR3 DNA sequence: TGTGCCAGCTCCCCCCCAGTTGTCCACGAGCAGTACTTC. This encodes CASSPPVVHEQYF.

V usage is TRBV6-5 and J usage is TRBJ2-7, with D unresolved. Trimming pared 0 bases from V and 3 bases from J, leaving 9 bases between. Germline V gene sequence: CDR1 MNHEY, CDR2 SVGAGI. This CDR3 spans 14 amino acids. The DNA of the CDR3 is TGTGCCAGCAGTTACTCGACAATGAACTACGAGCAGTACTTC. This codes for CASSYSTMNYEQYF.